A single TCR beta chain is shown here with its context. This sample was taken from a study of blood T cell repertoires in COVID-19. In the source study's methods: Scientists estimated how many nucleated cells there were by amplifying reference gene primers. Clones were read by immunoSEQ multiplex PCR, and TCRdb kept only the in-frame ones, dropping some. V, J and clone size are those of that table, while D and trimming were read from the DNA. The sample shows about 670,000 clones, just under 90% of them seen only once. The sample consisted of peripheral blood. The sequence was collected from a woman younger than 30 with acute or convalescent COVID-19.

The CDR3 nucleotides read TGTGCCAGCACCGCCCTAGCAAGGTCTTACAATGAGCAGTTCTTC. Translated: CASTALARSYNEQFF. V and J are TRBV27 and TRBJ2-1; D perhaps matches TRBD2 (5 bases). The CDR3 consists of 15 residues. V gave up 7 bases and J gave up 4 bases, with 17 bases separating them. Germline V gene sequence: CDR1 MNHEY, CDR2 SMNVEV (reference sequence).